These 24 T cell receptor beta chains originate from one sample sequenced in a study of cytomegalovirus exposure and HLA in healthy donors. The PCR used 60 Vbeta and 13 Jbeta primers. Method: immunoSEQ multiplex PCR; TCRdb's copy keeps in-frame clones and lacks some. Among about 160,000 clones listed, roughly 82% were seen once. Sequenced sample: PBMCs. Receptors were obtained from a man aged 45-65 years in good health and CMV-seropositive.

The chain joins TRBV6-1 to TRBJ1-1, with TRBD1 matching over 7 bases. The CDR3 totals 13 residues. V gave up 6 bases and J gave up 4 bases; unmatched junction bases: 5. Germline loops: CDR1 MNHNS, CDR2 SASEGT. The CDR3 region has the DNA TGTGCCAGCAGAGGGGGCGTTTTCACTGAAGCTTTCTTT. Translated: CASRGGVFTEAFF.

The chain employs TRBV19 and TRBJ2-3, with D possibly TRBD1 on 5 matching bases. The ends were cut back, 2 bases at V and 1 base at J, with 10 bases in the middle. The CDR3 runs 15 residues. CDR1 is LNHDA and CDR2 is SQIVND in the germline V gene (reference sequence). CDR3 sequence reads: CASSIQGSGTDTQYF. The DNA for the CDR3 is TGTGCCAGTAGTATACAGGGTAGTGGCACAGATACGCAGTATTTT.

The CDR3 reads CASNWDSSGANVLTF. The DNA of the CDR3 is TGTGCCAGTAATTGGGACAGCTCTGGGGCCAACGTCCTGACTTTC. The chain joins TRBV19 to TRBJ2-6; 7 bases map to TRBD1. CDR3 size: 15 residues. Germline V gene data show CDR1 as LNHDA and CDR2 as SQIVND (reference sequence). V was clipped by 7 bases and J by 0 bases; unmatched bases: 3.

The chain is built from TRBV19 and TRBJ2-5, with 12 bases aligning to TRBD2. Per the germline V gene, CDR1 is LNHDA and CDR2 is SQIVND (reference sequence). The CDR3 loop spans 14 amino acids. Unmatched junction bases numbered 1, after V lost 4 bases and J lost 4 bases. Here the CDR3 DNA reads TGTGCCAGTAGTACGACTAGCGGGAGAGAGACCCAGTACTTC. Translation gives CASSTTSGRETQYF.

The V and J genes are TRBV7-2 and TRBJ2-1, with D possibly being TRBD2 (5 bases). The CDR3 consists of 15 residues. The ends were cut back, 5 bases at V and 2 bases at J, with 13 bases in the middle. Germline V CDR1 and CDR2: SGHTA, FQGNSA. DNA of the CDR3: TGTGCCAGCAGCGTCCGGTCGGGGACCTACAATGAGCAGTTCTTC. This gives the protein CASSVRSGTYNEQFF.

V gene TRBV4-1 combines with J gene TRBJ2-1; 7 nucleotides agree with TRBD2. The germline CDR1 and CDR2 sequences are MGHRA and YSYEKL. The CDR3 runs 16 residues. V lost 0 bases to trimming and J lost 9 bases; unmatched junction nucleotides: 11. The CDR3 DNA reads TGCGCCAGCAGCCAAGATGATGGAAAGGGAGGGACTGAGCAGTTCTTC. The encoded protein is CASSQDDGKGGTEQFF.

The V and J genes are TRBV28 and TRBJ2-5; 16 bases align to TRBD2. The CDR3 consists of 18 residues. V gave up 7 bases and J gave up 2 bases; unmatched junction bases: 10. Germline V gene data show CDR1 as MDHEN and CDR2 as SYDVKM. CDR3 in amino acids: CASTGTSGGGIPQETQYF. Written as DNA, the CDR3 is TGTGCCAGCACCGGGACTAGCGGGGGGGGGATTCCTCAAGAGACCCAGTACTTC.

V usage is TRBV27 and J usage is TRBJ1-1, with TRBD1 identical over 7 bases. The CDR3 runs 14 residues. The J segment lost 4 bases and the V segment lost 6 bases, leaving 8 bases of the junction unmatched. The germline gives CDR1 MNHEY, CDR2 SMNVEV (reference sequence). This chain's CDR3 is CASRGWQGGTEAFF. The CDR3 coding sequence is TGTGCCAGCAGAGGATGGCAGGGGGGCACTGAAGCTTTCTTT.

The V call is TRBV5-1, the J call TRBJ1-1, with TRBD1 matching 10 bases. The CDR3 loop spans 12 amino acids. V shed 3 bases, J shed 10 bases, and the junction held 3 bases outside the gene matches. CDR1 and CDR2 from the germline V gene are SGHRS and YFSETQ. The CDR3 loop is CASSSRQGAAFF. The CDR3 nucleotides are TGCGCCAGCAGCTCCCGACAGGGGGCAGCTTTCTTT.

This clone was found once. The chain couples TRBV7-2 to TRBJ1-1; a possible D gene is TRBD1 (5 bases). The CDR3 is made up of 15 amino acids. The V end lost 2 bases, the J end lost 4 bases, and 14 bases lay between the germline ends. Germline assignment: CDR1 SGHTA and CDR2 FQGNSA. The CDR3 loop is CASSLWTTGITEAFF. Here the CDR3 DNA reads TGTGCCAGCAGCTTATGGACCACAGGTATCACTGAAGCTTTCTTT. Complete variable domain (other parts from reference TRBV7-2 and TRBJ1-1): GAGVSQSPSNKVTEKGKDVELRCDPISGHTALYWYRQSLGQGLEFLIYFQGNSAPDKSGLPSDRFSAERTGGSVSTLTIQRTQQEDSAVYLCASSLWTTGITEAFFGQGTRLTVV.

Details on this clone: Germline is not matched at one junction end, which may reflect a read error. V and J are TRBV5-1 and TRBJ2-6, with D tentatively TRBD1 (5 bases). Germline CDR1 and CDR2: SGHRS and YFSETQ. The CDR3 runs to 14 residues. The CDR3 sequence is CASSTLSGANGLTF. For the CDR3, the DNA is TGCGCCAGCAGCACCCTCTCTGGGGCCAACGGCCTGACTTTC.

The chain recombines TRBV6-5 with TRBJ2-7, with TRBD1 identical over 7 bases. Germline CDR1 MNHEY, CDR2 SVGAGI. V lost 6 bases to trimming and J lost 0 bases; unmatched junction nucleotides: 8. The length of the CDR3 is 15 residues. The CDR3 DNA sequence: TGTGCCAGCAGCCTAAACCAGGGGGACTCCTACGAGCAGTACTTC. Its translation: CASSLNQGDSYEQYF.

The CDR3 DNA is TGTGCCAGCAGCCCCCGGTCCTTCAATTCCTACGAGCAGTACTTC. It is translated as CASSPRSFNSYEQYF. The rearrangement links TRBV9 to TRBJ2-7; the D is unclear. V lost 4 bases and J lost 1, with 15 bases in between. The CDR3 runs to 15 residues. The germline V gene encodes CDR1 SGDLS and CDR2 YYNGEE.

This rearrangement joins TRBV5-4 to TRBJ1-6; 11 positions agree with TRBD1. The V and J ends lost 5 bases and 2 bases, in that order; junction bases with no gene match: 6. CDR3 length equals 17 residues. Germline V gene data show CDR1 as SGHNT and CDR2 as YYREEE (reference sequence). The CDR3: CASRSLDRGPYNSPLHF. The CDR3 DNA sequence: TGTGCCAGCAGGTCCTTGGACAGGGGGCCCTATAATTCACCCCTCCACTTT. Drawing the rest from reference TRBV5-4 and TRBJ1-6, the complete variable domain is ETGVTQSPTHLIKTRGQQVTLRCSSQSGHNTVSWYQQALGQGPQFIFQYYREEENGRGNFPPRFSGLQFPNYSSELNVNALELDDSALYLCASRSLDRGPYNSPLHFGNGTRLTVT.

This chain uses TRBV29-1 with TRBJ2-7; the match to TRBD2 covers 14 bases. CDR1 is SQVTM, CDR2 ANQGSEA, per germline. This CDR3 has 13 amino acids. V lost 6 bases to trimming and J lost 4 bases; unmatched junction nucleotides: 2. The CDR3 sequence: CSVRTSGRYEQYF. CDR3 bases: TGCAGCGTCCGGACTAGCGGGAGGTACGAGCAGTACTTC.

This clone occurred once. The CDR3 nucleotides read TGTGCCAGCAGCTTAGATGTATCAGGGGGGTATGAAGGAAACACCATATATTTT. Its translation: CASSLDVSGGYEGNTIYF. This chain joins TRBV7-2 and TRBJ1-3, with 7 bases that match TRBD1. Germline CDR1 and CDR2: SGHTA and FQGNSA. There are 18 residues in the CDR3. After removal of 1 base from V and 4 bases from J, the junction contained 13 bases not matched to a gene. The entire variable domain, with the rest obtained from reference TRBV7-2 and TRBJ1-3, is as follows: GAGVSQSPSNKVTEKGKDVELRCDPISGHTALYWYRQSLGQGLEFLIYFQGNSAPDKSGLPSDRFSAERTGGSVSTLTIQRTQQEDSAVYLCASSLDVSGGYEGNTIYFGEGSWLTVV.

This clone has only a few counts. The V and J genes are TRBV7-9 and TRBJ2-7, with 9 bases that match TRBD1. V was pared by 7 bases and J by 4 bases, with 8 bases of the junction left unmatched. Per germline, CDR1 SEHNR and CDR2 FQNEAQ (reference sequence). There are 14 residues in the CDR3. The CDR3 coding sequence is TGTGCCAGCACCTCCCCCGGGACAGGGTACGAGCAGTACTTC. The encoded protein is CASTSPGTGYEQYF.

This clone was found a few times. This rearrangement joins TRBV19 to TRBJ2-5; the match to TRBD1 covers 7 bases. Trimming cost V 9 bases and J 5 bases; bases outside gene matches: 15. Germline V gives CDR1 LNHDA, CDR2 SQIVND (reference sequence). The CDR3 consists of 15 residues. CDR3 sequence (DNA): TGTGCCAGCGGGTACCGGGACAGCGCCACGGAGACCCAGTACTTC. Protein: CASGYRDSATETQYF.

The J gene is TRBJ2-1, the V gene TRBV5-1, with 8 bases lining up with TRBD1. This CDR3 has 14 amino acids. V lost 3 bases to trimming and J lost 9 bases; unmatched junction nucleotides: 8. Germline V lookup: CDR1 SGHRS, CDR2 YFSETQ. The CDR3 coding sequence is TGCGCCAGCAGCTCCGGGTCAGGGGGCGGTGAGCAGTTCTTC. Amino acids: CASSSGSGGGEQFF.

V is TRBV2 and J is TRBJ1-6; D may be TRBD1 (6 bases). Deletions cut 4 bases from V and 5 bases from J, with 12 bases between. Germline values: CDR1 SNHLY, CDR2 FYNNEI. This CDR3 is 15 amino acids long. The CDR3 sequence: CASSVRGLNNSPLHF. The DNA of the CDR3 is TGTGCCAGCAGTGTGCGGGGGCTAAATAATTCACCCCTCCACTTT.

The chain links TRBV28 to TRBJ1-6, with a tentative D call TRBD1 (6 bases). Germline CDR1 reads MDHEN; CDR2 reads SYDVKM. The germline V and J ends were trimmed by 6 bases and 7 bases, with 16 bases remaining between them. The CDR3 has 15 residues. This CDR3 reads CASRLGRGQNSPLHF. The CDR3 DNA sequence: TGTGCCAGCAGGTTGGGGAGAGGACAGAATTCACCCCTCCACTTT.

The CDR3 bases are TGTGCCTGGAGCGCAAGTGGGGGCAGGGGTGAAGCTTTCTTT. Translated, it gives CAWSASGGRGEAFF. The rearrangement links TRBV30 to TRBJ1-1, with D possibly matching TRBD1 (6 bases). The germline gives CDR1 GTSNPN, CDR2 SVGIG (reference sequence). The V end was cut by 3 bases, the J end by 7 bases, with 18 bases between. This CDR3 is 14 amino acids long.

With respect to this clone: At one end the junction does not follow the germline gene, possibly because of a read error. The V call is TRBV4-3, the J call TRBJ2-2; maybe TRBD2 (6 bases). Per the germline V gene, CDR1 is LGHNA and CDR2 is YSLEER. CDR3 length: 16 amino acids. CDR3 DNA sequence: TGCGCCAGCAGCCAAGGGACTATCTTGGGAACCGGGGGGCTGTTTTTT. It translates to CASSQGTILGTGGLFF.

The CDR3, as DNA: TGTGCCAGCAGTAAGACAACAGGAACGGGTTACGAGCAGTACTTC. Its translation: CASSKTTGTGYEQYF. The chain couples TRBV6-1 to TRBJ2-7; weak D call: TRBD1 (5 bases). Germline CDR1 and CDR2: MNHNS and SASEGT. The CDR3 is made up of 15 amino acids. Trimming stripped 5 bases from V and 4 bases from J, with 18 bases between.